The entry below gives a single T cell receptor beta chain sequence along with its context. Its recognized antigen is unknown. No much larger clonotype is one base removed from it; base qualities were not supplied. The data belong to a study of cytomegalovirus exposure and HLA in healthy donors (TCRdb year 2017). Background for the entire study: An earlier analysis of roughly 570 of the donors reported roughly 300 Gb of sequence data and 117 million unique TCR beta sequences obtained from roughly 180 million T cells. An early release covering more than 500 HLA-typed donors comprised about 300 gigabases of sequencing data and tens of millions of unique TCR sequences. Among the approximately 400 genotyped donors, under 90% belonged to the genetic ancestry cluster associated with self-reported Caucasian donors. The study was designed to test whether signatures of past pathogen exposure could be identified by cataloging public T cell receptors. The study profiled the T cell repertoires of about 720 subjects by immunosequencing and related them to cytomegalovirus serostatus. Along with the approximately 600-subject first cohort, a separate validation cohort of over a hundred different subjects was used. The study combined high-throughput TCR immunosequencing, statistical association of individual TCRs with disease status, and machine learning to predict cytomegalovirus infection status. A later analysis re-analyzed previously published TCR beta repertoires from 660 or so donors and added high-resolution HLA genotyping to study TCR occurrence patterns. In the later analysis, no new phenotypic data were used to find candidate immune exposures; instead, reliance was placed on TCR beta sequences and their occurrence across donors. An earlier analysis of around 640 of the donors used high-throughput TCR beta sequencing to judge whether each TCR beta V gene segment behaved as functional or pseudogenic. Donor age, sex, ethnicity and CMV serostatus were compiled alongside the repertoire data. A later genetic analysis took genome-wide SNP genotypes for about 55% of the roughly 700 donors and used that subset as a discovery cohort. Every repertoire in the discovery cohort had been generated on one and the same sequencing platform. Class I and class II HLA loci were covered by the typing at four-digit resolution. Typing coverage differed by locus: A, B, C, DRB1 and DQB1 were typed in about 620-630 donors, DQA1 in about 510, DPA1 in 600 to 610, and DPB1 in about 450. Roughly 5 DR-DQ haplotypes were handled as single units for association and clustering, since linkage in the cohort was strong. Among about 410 genotyped donors of the cohort, an average of approximately 240,000 unique TCR beta nucleotide sequences was sequenced per donor, of which roughly 18% were non-productive.

The cohort consisted of 670 or so healthy bone marrow donors. All cohort members were sampled while nominally healthy, although unrecorded immune exposures were likely present. The donor tested CMV seropositive, placing the donor among the 289 seropositive members of the cohort. A peripheral blood sample was collected from each donor, and TCR beta sequencing was performed on peripheral blood mononuclear cells. The Qiagen DNeasy Blood Extraction Kit was used to extract genomic DNA from the blood cell samples. The method was the immunoSEQ multiplex PCR assay. The multiplex PCR relied on a mix of 60 forward primers for TCR Vbeta segments and 13 reverse primers for TCR Jbeta segments. The CDR3 region of rearranged TCR beta genes was amplified from genomic DNA by a multiplex PCR assay. The amplified TCR beta libraries were sequenced on the Illumina HiSeq System as 87-base-pair reads. Turning to the authors' computational methods: A later analysis counted approximately 84 million unique TCR beta chains across the roughly 700 repertoires, and some 12 million of these chains were shared by at least two donors. Raw reads were error-corrected and collapsed into unique sequences with a nearest-neighbor algorithm that merged closely related sequences to remove PCR and sequencing errors. V, D and J gene segments were assigned by aligning CDR3 sequences to IMGT reference sequences. For a sequence to be retained, at least a six-nucleotide match to both a V gene segment and a J gene segment was required. Rearrangements were classified as productive when the CDR3 lacked stop codons and remained in frame with V and J, and all other rearrangements were classified as non-productive. Following IMGT convention, CDR3 was defined as the stretch from the second conserved V-encoded cysteine to the conserved J-encoded phenylalanine. The earlier analysis of some 580 of the donors excluded any sequence lacking an unambiguous match to a single V gene segment. In an earlier analysis of 587 of the donors, V segments were called functional above 56.7% productive rearrangements and were called segregating when the between-donor standard deviation exceeded 5%. To diagnose cytomegalovirus status from the catalog of TCR beta chain sequences, a statistical classification framework was built. In a later analysis, TCR nucleotide sequences were compared against IMGT/GENE-DB human TR gene sequences so that V and J genes could be assigned. Using the TCRdist pipeline, a later analysis assigned CDR3 sequences along with most-parsimonious VDJ recombination scenarios. In a later analysis, every TCR beta chain was defined by the combination of its CDR3 amino acid sequence and its V-gene family, and reads without a unique V-gene family were dropped. As a way to deal with suspected cross-contamination and a sequencing artifact, a later analysis dropped under 600 nucleotide sequences that were highly shared and had low generation probability. In a later analysis, a clonal expansion index was calculated for each public chain from normalized within-repertoire ranks of inferred template counts. Generation probabilities in a later analysis came from a VDJ recombination model fitted to out-of-frame rearrangements, and those results were checked against IGoR. Hypergeometric tests were used in a later analysis to score TCR-TCR, TCR-HLA and TCR-CMV co-occurrence, with a repertoire-size bias correction applied to the TCR pairs. A later analysis estimated false discovery rates by permuting HLA or CMV assignments 20 times. In a later analysis, co-occurring TCRs were grouped using DBSCAN, with TCRdist sequence similarity added in when clustering inside HLA-allele-positive subsets. Co-occurrence clustering excluded repertoires with fewer than 30,000 or more than 120,000 public chains, plus five with anomalous nucleotide sharing. TCRdb limited this immuneACCESS table to in-frame rearrangements with V and J called. A share of clones is missing; checked studies link under half to unresolved V genes, and the rest is unexplained. That table gives V, J and clone size, and the DNA gave D and trimming. The sample data list more than 150,000 clones, and 65% to 80% of these were observed just once. Together, the top ten hold around 3% of the sample.

Based on the germline V gene (reference sequence), the CDR1 and CDR2 sequences are PRHDT and FYEKMQ. V loses 7 bases, J loses 1 base, and the germline ends lie 20 bases apart. The CDR3 runs 17 residues from the cysteine to the phenylalanine. Just the 51-base CDR3 DNA is kept, in frame starting at base 1. Results the study describes overall, beyond this receptor: Because HLA typing was unavailable for some donors at each locus, only the typed subset was used in association tests. Correlated functional status among segregating V segments might reflect linkage disequilibrium, but an unknown experimental factor could not be ruled out. Assigning TCR associations to individual alleles was difficult when HLA alleles, especially DR and DQ, strongly co-occurred. The earlier analysis of approximately 560 of the donors excluded approximately 17 rarely observed V segments, including chromosome 9 orphons, because counts were too low. A few of the identified cytomegalovirus-associated TCR beta chains were confirmed in vitro to be specific for cytomegalovirus antigens. A further reported finding was that TCR beta sequences accurately predicted the HLA-A and HLA-B alleles for most subjects in the first cohort. In a later analysis, TCR association rates were found to vary across HLA loci, with the most associated TCRs seen for DRB1 alleles and the fewest for HLA-C alleles. Immune exposure information for the cohort was limited to CMV serostatus. In a later genetic analysis, a missense DCLRE1C variant was associated with V-gene and J-gene trimming of TCR beta chains, and the association was replicated in an independent cohort. The authors suggested that the approach could potentially be generalized to other disease states and immunological phenotypes. According to a later genetic analysis, donors in an Asian-associated ancestry cluster had fewer N-insertions in productive TCRs than the roughly 670-donor mean. An earlier analysis of 450 to 750 of the donors showed that most TCR beta V segments appeared in productive rearrangements either about 87% or about 30% of the time, which broadly matched IMGT annotations. A later analysis found that HLA-associated TCR beta chains were more clonally expanded and had lower generation probabilities than equally common non-associated chains. According to a later analysis, most CMV-associated TCR beta chains appeared to be HLA-restricted, and the HLA associations seemed to be driven largely by CMV exposure. Only TCR beta chains were sequenced in this cohort, and the absence of alpha or paired-chain data limited detectable features. A total of fewer than 200 TCR beta chains were listed by the study as associated with cytomegalovirus. Because the 87-base-pair reads could not distinguish some IMGT-functional V segments, including TRBV6-2 and TRBV6-3, those segments were excluded. The presence/absence analyses assumed that sequencing depth was roughly uniform across donors, and that assumption may not be true. A later analysis reported that several top co-occurrence clusters appeared linked to parvovirus B19, influenza, CMV and Epstein-Barr virus. Most TCR sequences were seen in very few donors, while some public TCRs were found in many individuals. The classifier was reported to diagnose cytomegalovirus status with high specificity and sensitivity in both the original cohort and the validation cohort. In a later analysis, 16,951 TCR beta sequences were associated with specific HLA alleles at a false discovery rate of 0.05. The sequencing pipeline was judged likely to have produced a cluster of highly shared sequence variants as a technical artifact.

The sequence was obtained from a woman between 50 and 59 years old in good health and CMV-seropositive. The chain is assembled from TRBV13 and TRBJ2-1; the D region possibly corresponds to TRBD2 (5 bases align). The material sequenced was PBMCs. The bases are TGTGCCAGCACCCCCGGCGGACTTTCGGGATCCTACAATGAGCAGTTCTTC. The resulting protein is CASTPGGLSGSYNEQFF.